These 25 T cell receptor beta chains share one sample of origin, sequenced in a study of blood T cell repertoires in COVID-19. Libraries were prepared by immunoSEQ multiplex PCR; TCRdb keeps only in-frame clonotypes and omits some of them. This sample has a few hundred thousand clones, with 80% found just once. Sequencing was performed on PBMCs or T cells enriched from blood (not recorded which). These receptors originate from a young man with acute COVID-19.

The chain uses TRBV30 and TRBJ1-1; possibly TRBD1 for D (5 bases). The CDR3 totals 15 residues. CDR1 is GTSNPN and CDR2 is SVGIG in the germline V gene (reference sequence). Trimming left V 3 bases short and J 1 base short, with 15 bases between. The CDR3 here is CAWRKDTTQNTEAFF. The CDR3, as DNA: TGTGCCTGGAGAAAGGACACTACTCAGAACACTGAAGCTTTCTTT.

This clone was observed a handful of times. This specimen includes other DNA sequences encoding the same CDR3. The gene calls are TRBV28 and TRBJ2-7; no clear D. Trimming stripped 5 bases from V and 2 bases from J, with 7 bases between. The length of the CDR3 is 12 residues. Looked up from germline, CDR1 is MDHEN and CDR2 is SYDVKM. The CDR3 DNA sequence: TGTGCCAGCAGTCCCCTACCCTACGAGCAGTACTTC. This sequence encodes CASSPLPYEQYF. Full variable domain (remainder filled in from reference TRBV28 and TRBJ2-7): DVKVTQSSRYLVKRTGEKVFLECVQDMDHENMFWYRQDPGLGLRLIYFSYDVKMKEKGDIPEGYSVSREKKERFSLILESASTNQTSMYLCASSPLPYEQYFGPGTRLTVT.

J is TRBJ2-3 and V is TRBV9; D not certain. Trimming took off 4 bases at V and 0 bases at J, with 15 bases between the two ends. Per the germline V gene, CDR1 is SGDLS and CDR2 is YYNGEE. This CDR3 is 16 amino acids long. This chain's CDR3 is CASSPPSRSSTDTQYF. CDR3 bases: TGTGCCAGCAGCCCTCCGTCTAGATCTAGCACAGATACGCAGTATTTT.

The count of this clone is one. The chain has TRBV5-4 and TRBJ1-4, with D uncertain. The CDR3 consists of 13 residues. With 1 base removed from V and 12 bases from J, the gap between germline ends came to 13 bases. The germline gives CDR1 SGHNT, CDR2 YYREEE (reference sequence). The CDR3 DNA reads TGTGCCAGCAGCTTGCCCTCCCGGGGAGAACTGTTTTTT. Translation: CASSLPSRGELFF.

The chain is built from TRBV10-1 and TRBJ2-7, with 9 positions matching TRBD1. J was trimmed by 7 bases and V by 6 bases; bases with no gene match: 10. Germline assignment: CDR1 WNHNN and CDR2 SYGVQD (reference sequence). This CDR3 has 14 amino acids. CDR3 region: CASSRTGDSAEQYF. The CDR3 coding sequence is TGCGCCAGCAGCCGGACAGGGGACTCGGCTGAGCAGTACTTC.

This clone was seen a few times. V and J are TRBV5-6 and TRBJ1-2, with TRBD1 matching over 7 bases. CDR3 size: 15 residues. V lost 0 bases to trimming and J lost 8 bases; unmatched junction nucleotides: 10. The germline V gene encodes CDR1 SGHDT and CDR2 YYEEEE. CDR3 amino acids: CASSLGPLDRRGYTF. CDR3 bases: TGTGCCAGCAGCTTGGGCCCCTTGGACAGGAGGGGCTACACCTTC. The full variable domain, in which reference TRBV5-6 and TRBJ1-2 provide the parts outside the CDR3, is DAGVTQSPTHLIKTRGQQVTLRCSPKSGHDTVSWYQQALGQGPQFIFQYYEEEERQRGNFPDRFSGHQFPNYSSELNVNALLLGDSALYLCASSLGPLDRRGYTFGSGTRLTVV.

The J gene is TRBJ1-1, the V gene TRBV5-1; TRBD1 is a possible D gene (5 bases). Per germline, CDR1 SGHRS and CDR2 YFSETQ. Trimming stripped 1 base from V and 0 bases from J, with 19 bases between. The CDR3 has 18 amino acids. This CDR3 reads CASSLKGGASALNTEAFF. In DNA, the CDR3 is TGCGCCAGCAGCTTGAAGGGCGGGGCATCGGCTCTGAACACTGAAGCTTTCTTT.

This chain uses TRBV5-4 with TRBJ1-3; D is unclear. CDR1 is SGHNT, CDR2 YYREEE, per germline (reference sequence). The ends were cut back, 4 bases at V and 0 bases at J, with 8 bases in the middle. This CDR3 contains 14 residues. CDR3 in amino acids: CASSAGYSGNTIYF. The CDR3 bases are TGTGCCAGCAGCGCCGGTTACTCTGGAAACACCATATATTTT.

In its sample, this clone was seen once. V is TRBV10-1 and J is TRBJ2-4, with 9 nucleotides matching TRBD1. Looked up from germline, CDR1 is WNHNN and CDR2 is SYGVQD (reference sequence). V lost 0 bases and J lost 0; bases outside the gene matches: 6. The length of the CDR3 is 18 residues. The CDR3 loop reads CASSESGTGSGAKNIQYF. The DNA of the CDR3 is TGCGCCAGCAGTGAGTCAGGGACAGGGAGTGGAGCCAAAAACATTCAGTACTTC.

This clone was seen more than once but under ten times. The CDR3 DNA sequence: TGTGCCAGCACTAAATTAAGGGGAACCGGGGAGCTGTTTTTT. Translated, it gives CASTKLRGTGELFF. The chain joins TRBV6-5 to TRBJ2-2, with D perhaps TRBD1 (5 bases). The CDR3 contains 14 residues. Trimming took off 7 bases at V and 5 bases at J, with 14 bases between the two ends. Germline CDR1 and CDR2: MNHEY and SVGAGI.

This rearrangement joins TRBV2 to TRBJ1-5; the match to TRBD1 covers 8 bases. The V segment lost 8 bases and the J segment 7 bases; nucleotides outside the gene matches: 10. Germline CDR1 reads SNHLY; CDR2 reads FYNNEI. The CDR3 is 14 amino acids. CDR3 residues: CASASGRGPQPQHF. The CDR3 DNA sequence: TGTGCCAGCGCCTCGGGCAGGGGGCCCCAGCCCCAGCATTTT.

The chain carries TRBV11-2 and TRBJ2-1; 7 positions agree with TRBD2. Germline trimming cut 2 bases from V and 8 bases from J; bases unmatched to any gene: 3. This CDR3 region has 13 residues. Germline V gene sequence: CDR1 SGHAT, CDR2 FQNNGV. For the CDR3, the DNA is TGTGCCAGCAGCTTACGAGCGGGGCATGAGCAGTTCTTC. Protein: CASSLRAGHEQFF.

The chain couples TRBV9 to TRBJ1-6; D is possibly TRBD1 (6 bases). Trimming shortened V by 3 bases and J by 7 bases, and 20 bases separated the two germline ends. Germline loops: CDR1 SGDLS, CDR2 YYNGEE. CDR3 length: 17 residues. The CDR3: CASSAKGGETPNSPLHF. The CDR3 bases are TGTGCCAGCAGCGCGAAGGGGGGGGAGACCCCCAATTCACCCCTCCACTTT.

V and J are TRBV19 and TRBJ1-5; a possible D gene is TRBD1 (5 bases). This CDR3 is 14 amino acids long. The germline CDR1 and CDR2 sequences are LNHDA and SQIVND (reference sequence). The V and J ends lost 5 bases and 2 bases respectively, with 10 bases between them. CDR3 in DNA: TGTGCCAGTAGTCATCAGGGTGGCAATCAGCCCCAGCATTTT. This sequence encodes CASSHQGGNQPQHF. Variable domain in full (rest from reference TRBV19 and TRBJ1-5): DGGITQSPKYLFRKEGQNVTLSCEQNLNHDAMYWYRQDPGQGLRLIYYSQIVNDFQKGDIAEGYSVSREKKESFPLTVTSAQKNPTAFYLCASSHQGGNQPQHFGDGTRLSIL.

The chain recombines TRBV10-2 with TRBJ2-2, with a tentative D call TRBD1 (6 bases). Germline CDR1 WSHSY, CDR2 SAAADI. The germline V and J ends were trimmed by 6 bases and 2 bases, with 10 bases remaining between them. The CDR3 sequence is 14 residues long. The CDR3 DNA reads TGCGCCAGCAGCGGACAGCCTAACACCGGGGAGCTGTTTTTT. Residues: CASSGQPNTGELFF.

This sequence joins TRBV2 and TRBJ2-3; 8 bases align to TRBD2. CDR3 length equals 13 residues. The V segment lost 6 bases and the J segment 2 bases; nucleotides outside the gene matches: 1. Germline V gene data show CDR1 as SNHLY and CDR2 as FYNNEI. CDR3 DNA: TGTGCCAGCAGAGCGGGGGTCACAGATACGCAGTATTTT. This translates into CASRAGVTDTQYF.

The rearrangement uses TRBV6-2 or TRBV6-3 and TRBJ1-5, with D tentatively TRBD1 (6 bases). V dropped 4 bases and J dropped 4 bases, with 11 bases sitting between them. Per the germline V gene, CDR1 is MNHEY and CDR2 is SVGEGT. CDR3 length: 14 residues. CDR3: CASSWGGRNQPQHF. The CDR3 DNA follows: TGTGCCAGCAGTTGGGGGGGCAGGAATCAGCCCCAGCATTTT.

CDR3 sequence: CASSDGDRSNQPQHF. CDR3 in DNA: TGTGCCAGCAGTGACGGGGACAGATCAAATCAGCCCCAGCATTTT. This chain links TRBV6-4 with TRBJ1-5, with 7 bases that match TRBD1. Trimming cost V 2 bases and J 4 bases; bases outside gene matches: 5. The CDR3 is 15 amino acids. From germline, CDR1 is MRHNA and CDR2 SNTAGT.

The J gene is TRBJ1-6, the V gene TRBV10-2; 8 bases line up with TRBD1. The CDR3 is 15 residues long. Germline values: CDR1 WSHSY, CDR2 SAAADI. The V and J ends lost 3 bases and 9 bases, in that order; junction bases with no gene match: 7. For the CDR3, the DNA is TGCGCCAGCAGTGAACTTGGACAGGGTGGTTCACCCCTCCACTTT. It encodes CASSELGQGGSPLHF.

The chain has TRBV9 and TRBJ1-5; tentatively, D is TRBD1 (5 bases). The CDR3 is made up of 13 amino acids. With 0 bases removed from V and 7 bases from J, the gap between germline ends came to 8 bases. CDR1 SGDLS and CDR2 YYNGEE come from the germline V gene. The CDR3 region has the DNA TGTGCCAGCAGCGTAGAGGGGTGGCAGCCCCAGCATTTT. Encoded protein: CASSVEGWQPQHF.

The V gene is TRBV5-1, the J gene TRBJ1-6; TRBD1 is a possible D gene (5 bases). V gave up 0 bases and J gave up 9 bases, with 13 bases separating them. In germline, CDR1 is SGHRS, CDR2 YFSETQ. The CDR3 covers 15 residues. CDR3 sequence: CASSLGTQGISPLHF. CDR3 DNA sequence: TGCGCCAGCAGCTTGGGGACCCAGGGCATTTCACCCCTCCACTTT.

The V call is TRBV9, the J call TRBJ2-1; TRBD2 matches at 7 bases. V shed 2 bases, J shed 9 bases, and the junction held 8 bases outside the gene matches. CDR1 is SGDLS, CDR2 YYNGEE, per germline. The CDR3 covers 14 residues. For the CDR3, the DNA is TGTGCCAGCAGCGTGGCCGGGACTACCTTTGAGCAGTTCTTC. Protein sequence: CASSVAGTTFEQFF.

This chain joins TRBV5-5 and TRBJ1-2; D remains ambiguous. This CDR3 spans 13 amino acids. From germline, CDR1 is SGHKS and CDR2 YYEKEE (reference sequence). Trimming removed 5 bases from V and 3 bases from J, with 11 bases in between. The CDR3 bases are TGTGCCAGCAGTTCTCTAGACGACTATGGCTACACCTTC. It translates to CASSSLDDYGYTF. Filled out from reference TRBV5-5 and TRBJ1-2, the complete variable domain reads DAGVTQSPTHLIKTRGQQVTLRCSPISGHKSVSWYQQVLGQGPQFIFQYYEKEERGRGNFPDRFSARQFPNYSSELNVNALLLGDSALYLCASSSLDDYGYTFGSGTRLTVV.

The chain uses TRBV7-9 and TRBJ2-3; 13 bases line up with TRBD2. The germline V gene encodes CDR1 SEHNR and CDR2 FQNEAQ (reference sequence). The V gene end was trimmed by 2 bases and the J gene end by 5 bases; junction bases not matched to a gene: 7. The CDR3 covers 17 residues. CDR3 in amino acids: CASSLQLAGGLLDTQYF. DNA of the CDR3: TGTGCCAGCAGCTTACAACTAGCGGGGGGGCTCCTAGATACGCAGTATTTT.

This rearrangement joins TRBV10-2 to TRBJ2-1, with D possibly being TRBD2 (9 bases). The CDR3 loop spans 15 amino acids. V was shortened by 7 bases and J by 6 bases, with 19 bases between the two germline ends. Per the germline V gene, CDR1 is WSHSY and CDR2 is SAAADI. The CDR3 region has the DNA TGCGCCAGCACCCAGGGGGCGGGGGGGCCCAATGAGCAGTTCTTC. Encoded protein: CASTQGAGGPNEQFF.